This T cell receptor (beta chain) was captured by sequencing in a study of tumor and adjacent non-tumor tissue in lung cancer (dated by TCRdb to between 2017 and 2018). For the study in its entirety: Patients with adenocarcinoma (12), squamous cell carcinoma (2) and small cell lung cancer (1) were included in the cohort. Among the approximately 15 patients, ages ranged from roughly 31 to 76 years, 10 were men and 5 were women, and disease was TNM stage I to III. A total of 95 million to 150 million productive TCRbeta reads were generated by sequencing, corresponding to an average of about 4.17 million reads per sample. The study compared bulk TCRbeta repertoires between lung tumor tissue and matched distant non-tumor lung tissue from 15 or so lung cancer patients. For each patient, one tumor sample and one normal lung sample were taken, giving a few dozen paired specimens that underwent TCRbeta CDR3 sequencing. Results the study describes overall, beyond this receptor: Tumor tissue showed significantly greater TCR diversity (inverse Simpson) than normal lung tissue (roughly 390 vs 170, P = 0.0075, Mann-Whitney U test). Only about 14 patients were in the cohort, and the authors stated that larger samples and more detailed clinical data are needed. TCR diversity was significantly higher in younger patients, and higher tumor TCR diversity was associated with shorter overall and disease-free survival. Neither the sequencing platform nor unique molecular identifiers are named or mentioned anywhere in the methods. The top 100 clones made up a significantly larger cumulative share of the repertoire in normal lung than in tumor tissue. Peripheral blood was not sequenced, so blood TCRbeta repertoires were not examined in the lung cancer patients of the study.

As for this clonotype: No cognate antigen has been identified for it. The conserved phenylalanine or tryptophan normally closing the CDR3 is absent here, so this likely arose from a read error.

The germline V gene supplies CDR1 MNHEY and CDR2 SVGAGI. Including both end residues, the CDR3 is 15 amino acids long. Of all the DNA, just the CDR3 is kept, 45 bases in frame from base 1. The library was generated by multiplex PCR. The instrument given in TCRdb is Illumina HiSeq 2500. TCRbeta libraries were built by three rounds of nested PCR using primers (Table S4), following protocols modified from ARM-PCR. Before sequencing, PCR products of 200-500 bp were cut from the gel and purified using the QIAquick gel extraction kit. Concerning the study's data processing: Reads were cleaned using Trimmomatic, were merged into complete CDR3 sequences using FLASH, and were assigned to V(D)J germline segments using MiTCR. Clonal diversity was computed as the inverse Simpson's index with VDJtools. In-frame sequences lacking a premature stop codon were counted as productive reads. Starting from the raw public reads, TCRdb applied fastp trimming at Q25, assembled clones with MiXCR and retained in-frame beta chains. Every distinct CDR3 protein forms one entry, paired with its most common genes and DNA. None of the V and J calls come from the authors' own analysis; TCRdb made them. Recorded for this sample are roughly 76,000 distinct CDR3 sequences; under 70% of them occurred a single time. The ten top clones hold roughly 13% of the sample.

RNA was extracted from bulk unsorted tissue and checked for quality with a NanoDrop ND-1000 and an Agilent 2100. Donors were newly diagnosed lung cancer patients admitted for thoracic surgery in China between August and November 2014, without prior chemotherapy. Anyone who had undergone radiotherapy or chemotherapy before, or who had another cancer at the same time, was left out of the study. Pieces of surgical tissue measuring roughly 1-2.1 cm3 were kept in RNAlater solution and held at -80 degrees C until needed. The receptor comes from a woman aged 70 to 79 with non-small cell lung cancer. The sequencing sample was made of lung tumor tissue. The sequence joins TRBV6-5 to TRBJ1-1, with a tentative D gene TRBD1 over 5 matching bases. The CDR3 sequence is CVSSSRPPRGTKAFY. The nucleotide sequence is given as TGTGTCAGCAGCTCCCGGCCCCCGCGGGGGACTAAAGCTTTCTAT.